The 3 T cell receptor beta chains below come from one sample, sequenced in a study of breast tumors, draining lymph nodes, adjacent tissues. The lymph nodes were axillary draining lymph nodes from breast cancer patients. One entry per CDR3 protein results from TCRdb running MiXCR on the multiplex PCR reads. The repertoire holds about 130,000 distinct CDR3 sequences, with 20% as singletons. Sequenced input: axillary lymph node tissue. These receptor sequences come from a female donor with breast cancer. Some clones in this sample may be carry-over from other donors' samples.

This clonotype was counted at least ten times. V usage is TRBV6-2 or TRBV6-3 and J usage is TRBJ2-7; D is uncertain. The CDR3 extends over 13 amino acids. V was pared by 0 bases and J by 0 bases, with 3 bases between. CDR1 is MNHEY and CDR2 is SVGEGT in the germline V gene. CDR3 bases: TGTGCCAGCAGTTACTCAGCCTCCTACGAGCAGTACTTC. Its translation is CASSYSASYEQYF.

This clonotype was seen more than once but under ten times. This sequence joins TRBV27 and TRBJ2-3; TRBD2 matches at 7 bases. Germline assignment: CDR1 MNHEY and CDR2 SMNVEV (reference sequence). This CDR3 comprises 18 residues. The V and J ends lost 3 bases and 0 bases, in that order; junction bases with no gene match: 12. The CDR3 is CASSFLSVAGLSTDTQYF. In nucleotides, the CDR3 is TGTGCCAGCAGTTTTCTCTCCGTAGCGGGTCTTAGCACAGATACGCAGTATTTT.

The chain has TRBV11-3 and TRBJ2-5; 7 bases are shared with TRBD2. The CDR3 totals 15 residues. The J segment lost 3 bases and the V segment lost 0 bases, leaving 4 bases of the junction unmatched. CDR1 and CDR2 from the germline V gene are SGHNT and YENEEA. CDR3 loop: CASSLEGGVKETQYF. The CDR3 DNA is TGTGCCAGCAGCTTAGAGGGGGGGGTCAAAGAGACCCAGTACTTC. Combining the CDR3 with reference TRBV11-3 and TRBJ2-5 gives the whole variable domain EAGVVQSPRYKIIEKKQPVAFWCNPISGHNTLYWYLQNLGQGPELLIRYENEEAVDDSQLPKDRFSAERLKGVDSTLKIQPAELGDSAVYLCASSLEGGVKETQYFGPGTRLLVL.